Below are 24 T cell receptor beta chains sequenced from a single sample in a study of CD4 and CD8 cells across lung adenocarcinoma regions. TCRdb used MiXCR to reprocess the PCR reads, holding one entry per CDR3 protein. The data contain about 19,000 distinct CDR3 sequences, about half of them seen just once; the ten biggest clones take up roughly a quarter. The sequenced sample was CD8+ T cells from the center of a lung tumor. These receptors were obtained from a female donor with lung adenocarcinoma. The CD4 and CD8 labels of this study may be unreliable.

V usage is TRBV7-2 and J usage is TRBJ2-3, with a weak D call TRBD2 (5 bases). This CDR3 has 12 amino acids. The germline CDR1 and CDR2 sequences are SGHTA and FQGNSA. The CDR3 protein is CAGSSAHYTQYF. Here the CDR3 DNA reads TGTGCGGGGAGCTCGGCCCACTACACTCAGTATTTT.

A remark on this clonotype: One end of the junction varies from germline; a read error may be responsible. The chain links TRBV6-4 to TRBJ2-1; perhaps TRBD1 as D (6 bases). Germline V CDR1 and CDR2: MRHNA, SNTAGT. The CDR3 spans 10 residues. CDR3 region: CASSGGEQFF. In DNA form, the CDR3 reads TGTGCCAGTAGTGGGGGCGAGCAGTTCTTC.

The table lists this clonotype with many counts. J is TRBJ2-3 and V is TRBV10-1; the D gene is possibly TRBD1 (5 bases). V dropped 8 bases and J dropped 6 bases, with 18 bases sitting between them. The length of the CDR3 is 14 residues. The germline V gene has CDR1 WNHNN and CDR2 SYGVQD (reference sequence). CDR3 amino acids: CASDKTAPGDTQYF. In nucleotides, the CDR3 is TGCGCCAGCGACAAGACAGCCCCTGGGGATACGCAGTATTTT.

The rearrangement joins TRBV6-5 to TRBJ2-1, with D possibly matching TRBD2 (5 bases). The CDR3 runs 16 residues. Deletions cut 2 bases from V and 10 bases from J, with 21 bases between. CDR1 is MNHEY, CDR2 SVGAGI, per germline. CDR3 in amino acids: CASSYRSAERAYEQFF. The CDR3 DNA follows: TGTGCCAGCAGTTACCGTTCAGCGGAAAGGGCCTACGAGCAGTTCTTC.

The chain links TRBV27 to TRBJ2-1; 7 nucleotides agree with TRBD2. V was clipped by 5 bases and J by 5 bases; unmatched bases: 12. There are 16 residues in the CDR3. From germline, CDR1 is MNHEY and CDR2 SMNVEV (reference sequence). CDR3 sequence (DNA): TGTGCCAGCAGTACGGGTAGGGGAGGGAAAAACAATGAGCAGTTCTTC. It is translated as CASSTGRGGKNNEQFF.

This clonotype was recorded a few times. The chain employs TRBV6-1 and TRBJ2-1; maybe TRBD2 (6 bases). Deletions cut 4 bases from V and 2 bases from J, with 15 bases between. This CDR3 is built from 16 residues. Germline loops: CDR1 MNHNS, CDR2 SASEGT. The CDR3 DNA reads as TGTGCCAGCAGTGGTGCTTGGGGGAGGACCTACAATGAGCAGTTCTTC. It is translated as CASSGAWGRTYNEQFF.

This clonotype was recorded a few times. The chain is built from TRBV7-2 and TRBJ2-5; the D gene could be TRBD1 or TRBD2 (6 bases each). The CDR3 runs to 14 residues. Trimming removed 5 bases at V and 4 bases at J, with 14 bases between. Germline assignment: CDR1 SGHTA and CDR2 FQGNSA. The CDR3 nucleotides are TGTGCCAGCAGCCCGCAGGGGCGGGGAGAGACCCAGTACTTC. Protein: CASSPQGRGETQYF. The full variable domain, with the rest looked up from reference TRBV7-2 and TRBJ2-5, is GAGVSQSPSNKVTEKGKDVELRCDPISGHTALYWYRQSLGQGLEFLIYFQGNSAPDKSGLPSDRFSAERTGGSVSTLTIQRTQQEDSAVYLCASSPQGRGETQYFGPGTRLLVL.

At least ten counts were recorded for this clonotype. Here the CDR3 reads CASSLGALQGSGELFF. In DNA form, the CDR3 reads TGTGCCAGCAGTTTAGGGGCGCTACAGGGGTCCGGGGAGCTGTTTTTT. This rearrangement joins TRBV28 to TRBJ2-2; 7 positions agree with TRBD1. CDR3 length: 16 amino acids. With V trimmed by 2 bases and J by 6 bases, 9 bases remained unmatched. CDR1 and CDR2 from the germline V gene are MDHEN and SYDVKM.

This clonotype turned up a few times. This chain uses TRBV28 with TRBJ2-2; 7 nucleotides align to TRBD1. Germline CDR1 MDHEN, CDR2 SYDVKM. The CDR3 runs to 13 residues. The V and J ends lost 8 bases and 2 bases, in that order; junction bases with no gene match: 2. The CDR3 nucleotides read TGTGCCAGCTACAGGGGTAACACCGGGGAGCTGTTTTTT. This translates into CASYRGNTGELFF.

This clonotype turned up a few times. One junction end disagrees with the germline gene, perhaps due to a read error. V gene TRBV27 combines with J gene TRBJ2-3; D remains ambiguous. The J call is in doubt because the DNA end fits TRBJ2-7 better. The CDR3 loop spans 11 amino acids. From germline, CDR1 is MNHEY and CDR2 SMNVEV (reference sequence). CDR3 in DNA: TGTGGCAGCCGTCCTCAAGAGACGCAGTACTTC. It codes for CGSRPQETQYF.

The chain links TRBV4-1 to TRBJ2-5; the D gene is possibly TRBD1 (8 bases). CDR3 length: 14 amino acids. The germline CDR1 and CDR2 sequences are MGHRA and YSYEKL. V was shortened by 4 bases and J by 11 bases, with 20 bases between the two germline ends. The CDR3 protein is CASSRGGQVGEQYF. The CDR3 DNA is TGCGCCAGCAGCCGGGGGGGACAGGTCGGGGAGCAGTACTTC.

The chain couples TRBV14 to TRBJ2-1; 9 bases align to TRBD1. The end of the DNA is better explained by TRBJ2-5, so the J call may be wrong. The CDR3 is 15 amino acids. Per the germline V gene, CDR1 is SGHDN and CDR2 is FVKESK. The CDR3 DNA reads TGTGCCAGCAGCAGACTAACAGGGGGCGGGGAGACCCAGTACTTC. Protein product: CASSRLTGGGETQYF.

For this clonotype: A read error may produce the germline difference seen at one junction end. This chain links TRBV27 with TRBJ2-3, with no clear D. Germline V gene sequence: CDR1 MNHEY, CDR2 SMNVEV (reference sequence). The CDR3 is 14 amino acids. CDR3 sequence: CASGRGQDQDTQYF. CDR3 DNA sequence: TGTGCCAGCGGGCGAGGTCAGGACCAAGATACGCAGTATTTC.

The chain employs TRBV27 and TRBJ1-2, with 8 bases aligning to TRBD1. The CDR3 spans 14 residues. V lost 7 bases to trimming and J lost 4 bases; unmatched junction nucleotides: 8. CDR1 is MNHEY and CDR2 is SMNVEV in the germline V gene (reference sequence). CDR3 bases: TGTGCCAGCACCCCCAGGGGGCCCGGCTATGGCTACACCTTC. Translation: CASTPRGPGYGYTF.

With respect to this clonotype: A junction boundary mismatches the germline segment, possibly from a read error. The V and J genes are TRBV10-1 and TRBJ2-2, with 9 bases fitting TRBD2. The CDR3 consists of 15 residues. Germline V lookup: CDR1 WNHNN, CDR2 SYGVQD (reference sequence). The DNA of the CDR3 is TGCGCCAGCAGTGTTTTGTCTAGCGGGAACGGGACGCTGTATTTT. This encodes CASSVLSSGNGTLYF.

This clonotype turned up a few times. CDR3 in DNA: TGTGCCTCAACCACCCGTCCAGGGATCGACGAGCAGTACGTC. Protein: CASTTRPGIDEQYV. This chain connects TRBV27 to TRBJ2-1, with D possibly being TRBD1 (5 bases). The J call may not be correct, given that the DNA end is closer to TRBJ2-7. The germline CDR1 and CDR2 sequences are MNHEY and SMNVEV (reference sequence). This CDR3 spans 14 amino acids.

Concerning this clonotype itself: The limits of the CDR3 on the DNA are not certain, so only TCRdb's listed CDR3 is given. This chain connects TRBV6-1 to TRBJ2-2. The CDR3 is 15 residues long, counting both termini. Germline V CDR1 and CDR2: MNHNS, SASEGT. The CDR3 protein is CASKKTGVGTGALYF.

The V and J genes are TRBV12-3 or TRBV12-4 and TRBJ2-4; D possibly matches TRBD1 or TRBD2 (5 bases each). Trimming pared 10 bases from V and 12 bases from J, leaving 22 bases between. The CDR3 covers 13 residues. The CDR3 here is CATGPLSKRTQYF. CDR3 DNA sequence: TGTGCCACGGGGCCCCTCTCCAAACGTACTCAGTACTTC.

The V and J genes are TRBV6-1 and TRBJ1-2; D remains ambiguous. V lost 1 base, J lost 4 bases, and 16 bases lay in between. CDR3 length: 16 residues. Germline V gene lookup returns CDR1 MNHNS and CDR2 SASEGT. The DNA for the CDR3 is TGTGCCAGCAGTGAAGAGGACGTCGTCGTAGTCTATGGCTACACCTTC. Its translation: CASSEEDVVVVYGYTF.

This chain uses TRBV14 with TRBJ1-1; D remains ambiguous. The CDR3 is 15 residues long. Deletions cut 2 bases from V and 4 bases from J, with 14 bases between. Germline CDR1 reads SGHDN; CDR2 reads FVKESK. CDR3 sequence reads: CASSQQELGGTEAFF. CDR3 coding DNA: TGTGCCAGCAGCCAACAGGAGCTGGGAGGCACTGAAGCTTTCTTT.

There are a few counts of this clonotype. A junction boundary mismatches the germline segment, possibly from a read error. The gene calls are TRBV10-1 and TRBJ2-6; D is possibly TRBD2 (6 bases). The length of the CDR3 is 13 residues. Germline V gene data show CDR1 as WNHNN and CDR2 as SYGVQD (reference sequence). The CDR3 reads CATGRGAKDTQYF. CDR3 sequence (DNA): TGCGCCACGGGGCGGGGTGCCAAAGACACTCAGTATTTC.

CDR3 nucleotides: TGCGCCAGCAGCCAAGAAACCCGCCTACAAGAGACCCAGTTCTTC. The encoded protein is CASSQETRLQETQFF. The rearrangement uses TRBV4-1 and TRBJ2-1; D is uncertain. Germline V gives CDR1 MGHRA, CDR2 YSYEKL. V was shortened by 0 bases and J by 13 bases, with 19 bases between the two germline ends. The CDR3 runs to 15 residues.

This clonotype appeared many times. The chain has TRBV4-1 and TRBJ2-7; tentative D call: TRBD1 (5 bases). The CDR3 length is 14 residues. Trimming stripped 1 base from V and 0 bases from J, with 7 bases between. Germline assignment: CDR1 MGHRA and CDR2 YSYEKL. The CDR3 reads CASSQGQSSYEQYF. The DNA for the CDR3 is TGCGCCAGCAGCCAAGGACAGAGCTCCTACGAGCAGTACTTC.

This clonotype was counted only a few times. This chain connects TRBV12-3 or TRBV12-4 to TRBJ2-5; the match to TRBD2 covers 15 bases. V gave up 1 base and J gave up 12 bases; unmatched junction bases: 6. CDR3 size: 15 residues. CDR3: CASSLGTSGGVQKYF. In nucleotides, the CDR3 is TGTGCCAGCAGTTTAGGGACTAGCGGGGGGGTACAAAAGTACTTC.